These 4 T cell receptor beta chains originate from one sample sequenced in a study of beta chain features in type 1 diabetes. Every isolated RNA sample was fully reverse transcribed, so sequencing captured expressed TCRB transcripts. The table came from immunoSEQ multiplex PCR; TCRdb's copy has only in-frame clones and leaves some out. The sample includes about 410,000 clones, 11% to 15% of them seen just once. Sequencing was performed on naive CD4+ T cells from blood. Every receptor here comes from a man younger than 40 in good health.

This clone showed up just a few times. The chain links TRBV5-1 to TRBJ2-1; 7 bases fit TRBD1. The junction had 10 bases not matched to a gene; V was cut back by 4 bases and J by 6 bases. This CDR3 is 15 amino acids long. Looked up from germline, CDR1 is SGHRS and CDR2 is YFSETQ. In DNA form, the CDR3 reads TGCGCCAGCAGCCCCCTGGGACAGAAAGTCAATGAGCAGTTCTTC. Translation: CASSPLGQKVNEQFF.

This clone was detected only a few times. The chain couples TRBV29-1 to TRBJ1-1; 9 bases agree with TRBD1. Unmatched junction bases numbered 10, after V lost 7 bases and J lost 7 bases. This CDR3 has 13 amino acids. Germline V CDR1 and CDR2: SQVTM, ANQGSEA. The CDR3 is CSGRDRVGGEAFF. CDR3 DNA: TGCAGCGGACGGGACAGGGTGGGGGGTGAAGCTTTCTTT.

This clone was detected only a few times. V is TRBV7-2 and J is TRBJ2-7, with TRBD1 identical over 7 bases. Looked up from germline, CDR1 is SGHTA and CDR2 is FQGNSA. After removal of 4 bases from V and 4 bases from J, the junction contained 7 bases not matched to a gene. CDR3 length: 14 residues. The CDR3 DNA sequence: TGTGCCAGCAGCTCGCGGACAGGTGCGTACGAGCAGTACTTC. Translation: CASSSRTGAYEQYF.

J is TRBJ1-4 and V is TRBV11-2; D is uncertain. The germline V gene encodes CDR1 SGHAT and CDR2 FQNNGV. CDR3 length: 13 amino acids. Deletions cut 7 bases from V and 8 bases from J, with 14 bases between. The DNA for the CDR3 is TGTGCCAGCACCCGTGACCTTAAGGAAAAACTGTTTTTT. Translation: CASTRDLKEKLFF.